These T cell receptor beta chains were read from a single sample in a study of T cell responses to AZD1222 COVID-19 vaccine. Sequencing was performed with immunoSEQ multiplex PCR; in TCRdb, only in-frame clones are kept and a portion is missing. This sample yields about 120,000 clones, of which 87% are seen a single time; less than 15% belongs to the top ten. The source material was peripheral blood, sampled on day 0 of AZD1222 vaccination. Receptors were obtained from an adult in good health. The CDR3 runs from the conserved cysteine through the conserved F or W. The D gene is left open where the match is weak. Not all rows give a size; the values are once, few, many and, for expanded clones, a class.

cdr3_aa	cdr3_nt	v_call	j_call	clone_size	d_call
CASSRGLSYEQYF	TGTGCCAGCAGCCGGGGACTATCCTACGAGCAGTACTTC	TRBV11-2	TRBJ2-7	.	TRBD2
CASSLRETEAFF	TGTGCCAGCAGTTTGAGGGAAACTGAAGCTTTCTTT	TRBV28	TRBJ1-1	.	.
CASSREQGIGYTF	TGTGCCAGCTCGAGAGAACAGGGTATTGGCTACACCTTC	TRBV18	TRBJ1-2	once	.
CASSYTRTSGQSANEQFF	TGTGCCAGCAGTTACACCCGGACTAGCGGTCAATCCGCCAATGAGCAGTTCTTC	TRBV6-2/TRBV6-3	TRBJ2-1	.	TRBD2
CASSLFGAKHNEQFF	TGCGCCAGCAGCTTGTTTGGGGCAAAACACAATGAGCAGTTCTTC	TRBV5-1	TRBJ2-1	.	.
CAISLGQTQETQYF	TGTGCCATCAGCCTGGGACAGACTCAAGAGACCCAGTACTTC	TRBV10-3	TRBJ2-5	.	TRBD1
CASSLYQGAGVNEQFF	TGTGCCAGCAGTTTATACCAGGGCGCGGGGGTGAATGAGCAGTTCTTC	TRBV27	TRBJ2-1	once	TRBD2
CASSLERQGAGLAKNIQYF	TGTGCCAGCAGCTTAGAAAGGCAGGGGGCAGGACTAGCCAAAAACATTCAGTACTTC	TRBV11-2	TRBJ2-4	.	TRBD1
CASSLGLAGVYEQYF	TGTGCCAGCAGCTTGGGGCTAGCGGGAGTGTACGAGCAGTACTTC	TRBV5-4	TRBJ2-7	few	TRBD2
CASSGDRGNQPQHF	TGTGCCAGCAGTGGGGACCGAGGCAATCAGCCCCAGCATTTT	TRBV2	TRBJ1-5	.	.
CASIPGLSTDTQYF	TGTGCCAGCATCCCGGGACTCAGCACAGATACGCAGTATTTT	TRBV7-9	TRBJ2-3	.	.
CASEETGGPQETQYF	TGTGCCAGTGAAGAAACAGGGGGACCACAAGAGACCCAGTACTTC	TRBV19	TRBJ2-5	.	TRBD1
CASSPQGGYGYTF	TGTGCCAGCTCACCCCAGGGGGGATATGGCTACACCTTC	TRBV18	TRBJ1-2	.	TRBD1
CASSETSGTSYNEQFF	TGTGCCAGTAGTGAGACTAGCGGGACCTCCTACAATGAGCAGTTCTTC	TRBV19	TRBJ2-1	.	TRBD2
CASGRSGANVLTF	TGTGCCAGCGGACGGTCTGGGGCCAACGTCCTGACTTTC	TRBV13	TRBJ2-6	.	.
CASSEQGRNTIYF	TGTGCCAGCAGTGAACAGGGTAGAAACACCATATATTTT	TRBV6-1	TRBJ1-3	.	.
CASTLPSSYEQYF	TGTGCCAGCACACTTCCGAGCTCCTACGAGCAGTACTTC	TRBV28	TRBJ2-7	.	.
CASSQLGEKLFF	TGTGCCAGCAGTCAATTGGGTGAAAAACTGTTTTTT	TRBV28	TRBJ1-4	.	.
CASGTGLLTDTQYF	TGTGCCAGCGGGACAGGGCTTCTCACAGATACGCAGTATTTT	TRBV25-1	TRBJ2-3	.	TRBD1
CSARLGAEAFF	TGCAGCGCCAGACTGGGAGCTGAAGCTTTCTTT	TRBV29-1	TRBJ1-1	.	.
CASSLSVVAGGYRGTDTQYF	TGTGCCAGCAGTTTATCCGTCGTTGCGGGAGGCTACCGAGGCACAGATACGCAGTATTTT	TRBV28	TRBJ2-3	.	TRBD2
CAWSLRDRDTGELFF	TGTGCCTGGAGTCTCCGGGACAGGGACACCGGGGAGCTGTTTTTT	TRBV30	TRBJ2-2	.	TRBD1
CASSLPSSSTDTQYF	TGCGCCAGCAGCTTGCCGAGTTCTAGCACAGATACGCAGTATTTT	TRBV5-1	TRBJ2-3	.	.
CASSISGSWGAQYF	TGTGCCAGCAGTATCAGCGGGAGTTGGGGCGCGCAGTACTTC	TRBV5-6	TRBJ2-7	.	TRBD2
CASTRELAGELFF	TGTGCCAGTACTCGGGAGTTGGCCGGGGAGCTGTTTTTT	TRBV19	TRBJ2-2	.	.
CASSSQGFNEKLFF	TGTGCCAGCAGTTCGCAGGGCTTTAATGAAAAACTGTTTTTT	TRBV27	TRBJ1-4	.	.
CASSGNTGELFF	TGCGCCAGCAGCGGTAACACCGGGGAGCTGTTTTTT	TRBV5-1	TRBJ2-2	.	.
CASSASGKKNEQFF	TGTGCCAGCAGCGCGAGCGGGAAAAAGAATGAGCAGTTCTTC	TRBV5-4	TRBJ2-1	once	TRBD2
CASSENSGDKNIQYF	TGTGCCAGCAGTGAGAACTCGGGTGACAAAAACATTCAGTACTTC	TRBV6-1	TRBJ2-4	once	.